The present T cell receptor beta chain was sequenced within a study of PD-L1 blockade in urothelial cancer. Whole-study results and caveats: Pretreatment TCR clonality in blood under the median foretold superior survival.

Generated by immunoSEQ multiplex PCR, the TCRdb table keeps only in-frame clones and is missing some. The top ten clones hold approximately 16% of a sample with approximately 51,000 clones, approximately 84% of them seen once. Trimming at V came to 2 bases and at J to 7 bases, leaving 7 bases not matched to a gene. CDR3 length: 16 amino acids. Germline assignment: CDR1 SGHRS and CDR2 YFSETQ. Points on this clone: Its antigen is not identified.

The sample was PBMCs, taken around atezolizumab (anti-PD-L1) treatment. This clonotype was obtained from a man in his sixties with urothelial cancer. The chain has TRBV5-1 and TRBJ2-2, with 11 bases identical to TRBD2. Here the CDR3 DNA reads TGCGCCAGCAGCTTTAGCGGGAGGGCCCCGAGCGGGGAGCTGTTTTTT. This sequence encodes CASSFSGRAPSGELFF.